This TCR beta chain was captured by sequencing in a study of identical twins. Regarding this clonotype: Its antigen is undetermined.

Through template switching, a universal primer site was introduced, and the cDNA contained unique molecular identifiers. In TCRdb, the 5' RACE reads were re-called with MiXCR into one record per CDR3 protein. This table holds 1.5 million to 2 million distinct CDR3 sequences, about 32% found once. Study observations and caveats: Researchers reported excess low generation probability among twin-shared out-of-frame alpha sequences. The same donors were not followed; conclusions instead depended on cross-sectional statistical analysis. Out-of-frame beta chain sequences displayed weaker excess sharing between twins.

There are 16 residues in the CDR3. V was clipped by 1 base and J by 5 bases; unmatched bases: 6. Germline-derived CDR1 and CDR2 are MGHRA and YSYEKL. The origin of this receptor is a newborn girl in good health. The chain links TRBV4-1 to TRBJ2-1, with 9 positions matching TRBD2. The sequenced sample consisted of cord blood. CDR3 bases: TGCGCCAGCAGCCAAGTAAAGGGGACTAGCAACAATGAGCAGTTCTTC. This sequence encodes CASSQVKGTSNNEQFF.